This T cell receptor (beta chain) was captured in a study of blood T cell repertoires in COVID-19. Across the study: From the United States, Italy and Spain came samples of acute and convalescent COVID-19. PBMCs, B-cell-depleted T cells, or T cells provided the cDNA or gDNA that made up the material.

The repertoire was sequenced with immunoSEQ multiplex PCR; TCRdb's copy has only in-frame clones and lacks some. The sample lists about 280,000 clones, roughly 88% seen once, with more than 7.5% in the top ten. CDR3 length equals 15 residues. Germline CDR1 SGDLS, CDR2 YYNGEE. V lost 1 base, J lost 3 bases, and 3 bases stayed unmatched. The TCR was taken from a man aged 18 to 29 with active or convalescent COVID-19. The V call is TRBV9, the J call TRBJ1-3; 8 bases fit TRBD1. The sequenced sample was peripheral blood. As DNA, the CDR3 is TGTGCCAGCAGCGTACAGGGGGCCCGTGGAAACACCATATATTTT. Protein: CASSVQGARGNTIYF. Combining the CDR3 with reference TRBV9 and TRBJ1-3 gives the whole variable domain DSGVTQTPKHLITATGQRVTLRCSPRSGDLSVYWYQQSLDQGLQFLIQYYNGEERAKGNILERFSAQQFPDLHSELNLSSLELGDSALYFCASSVQGARGNTIYFGEGSWLTVV.